Listed here are 20 T cell receptor beta chains from one sample, sequenced in a study of control samples from healthy donors and cancer patients. Profiling relied on immunoSEQ multiplex PCR, and the TCRdb table lists in-frame clones only, not all of them. The table has just under 80,000 clones, roughly 90% seen once; the top ten hold 1.5% to 2%. The specimen was PBMCs. The receptor set was obtained from a woman in her sixties with head and neck cancer.

The rearrangement joins TRBV5-5 to TRBJ1-2, with D possibly being TRBD1 (5 bases). From germline, CDR1 is SGHKS and CDR2 YYEKEE (reference sequence). Trimming removed 0 bases from V and 2 bases from J, with 8 bases in between. The CDR3 extends over 14 amino acids. DNA of the CDR3: TGTGCCAGCAGCTTGGGGGGCAGGAACTATGGCTACACCTTC. It translates to CASSLGGRNYGYTF.

This chain joins TRBV30 and TRBJ2-2; 9 bases are shared with TRBD2. This CDR3 has 13 residues. Germline trimming cut 2 bases from V and 15 bases from J; bases unmatched to any gene: 10. The germline V gene has CDR1 GTSNPN and CDR2 SVGIG (reference sequence). CDR3 sequence reads: CAWSYTGTSTLFF. The CDR3 bases are TGTGCCTGGAGTTACACCGGGACTAGCACTTTGTTTTTT.

The rearrangement uses TRBV28 and TRBJ1-2, with 7 nucleotides matching TRBD1. Trimming took 4 bases from V and 1 from J; bases not matched to a gene: 9. The CDR3 runs to 16 residues. CDR1 and CDR2 from the germline V gene are MDHEN and SYDVKM. Here the CDR3 reads CASSSTGVPYNYGYTF. CDR3 nucleotides: TGTGCCAGCAGTTCCACAGGGGTCCCCTATAACTATGGCTACACCTTC.

This clone was seen a single time. V and J are TRBV7-7 and TRBJ2-5; D might be TRBD1 (6 bases). With 6 bases removed from V and 3 bases from J, the gap between germline ends came to 11 bases. The CDR3 runs 13 residues. Germline loops: CDR1 SSHAT, CDR2 FNYEAQ (reference sequence). CDR3 protein: CASSSDRKETQYF. CDR3 sequence (DNA): TGTGCCAGCAGTTCGGACAGAAAAGAGACCCAGTACTTC.

This rearrangement joins TRBV30 to TRBJ1-6, with D possibly TRBD1 on 5 matching bases. The CDR3 consists of 14 residues. Germline assignment: CDR1 GTSNPN and CDR2 SVGIG (reference sequence). V lost 0 bases and J lost 7, with 10 bases in between. The CDR3 coding sequence is TGTGCCTGGAGTGTCCAGGGTAGAAATTCACCCCTCCACTTT. Protein product: CAWSVQGRNSPLHF.

This chain uses TRBV19 with TRBJ2-7, with no clear D. In germline, CDR1 is LNHDA, CDR2 SQIVND (reference sequence). This CDR3 comprises 14 residues. Trimming removed 3 bases from V and 2 bases from J, with 11 bases in between. CDR3 sequence: CASSISGIPYEQYF. The CDR3 DNA reads TGTGCCAGTAGTATTTCAGGAATTCCCTACGAGCAGTACTTC.

This clone occurred once. The gene calls are TRBV12-3 or TRBV12-4 and TRBJ1-1; D possibly corresponds to TRBD1 (6 bases). Trimming pared 5 bases from V and 5 bases from J, leaving 12 bases between. This CDR3 is built from 13 residues. CDR3 sequence reads: CASSRQVGTEAFF. The CDR3 nucleotides read TGTGCCAGCAGTCGACAGGTGGGGACTGAAGCTTTCTTT.

The chain joins TRBV6-6 to TRBJ2-5; 7 positions match TRBD1. Germline V CDR1 and CDR2: MNHNY, SVGAGI (reference sequence). The J segment lost 2 bases and the V segment lost 4 bases, leaving 7 bases of the junction unmatched. The CDR3 contains 15 residues. The DNA for the CDR3 is TGTGCCAGCAGTTCCAAGACAGGGTGGCAAGAGACCCAGTACTTC. Protein sequence: CASSSKTGWQETQYF.

This sequence joins TRBV10-3 and TRBJ2-1, with 14 bases aligning to TRBD2. Germline values: CDR1 ENHRY, CDR2 SYGVKD. The V gene end was trimmed by 6 bases and the J gene end by 7 bases; junction bases not matched to a gene: 8. The CDR3 runs 16 residues. The CDR3 sequence: CAIRGTSGRSGNEQFF. CDR3 nucleotides: TGTGCCATCAGGGGGACTAGCGGGAGAAGTGGTAATGAGCAGTTCTTC.

The chain has TRBV7-2 and TRBJ2-7; 7 positions agree with TRBD1. The trim removed 6 bases at V and 3 bases at J, leaving 11 bases unmatched. Germline V lookup: CDR1 SGHTA, CDR2 FQGNSA. This CDR3 spans 15 amino acids. Here the CDR3 reads CASSLQGTDHYEQYF. The CDR3 DNA reads TGTGCCAGCAGTCTACAGGGGACAGACCACTACGAGCAGTACTTC.

The chain uses TRBV6-4 and TRBJ2-3; 8 positions agree with TRBD2. The CDR3 has 15 residues. The V and J ends lost 0 bases and 1 base, in that order; junction bases with no gene match: 0. Germline V gene lookup returns CDR1 MRHNA and CDR2 SNTAGT. CDR3 residues: CASSDSSGGTDTQYF. CDR3 DNA: TGTGCCAGCAGTGACTCTAGCGGGGGCACAGATACGCAGTATTTT.

The J gene is TRBJ2-1, the V gene TRBV19; TRBD2 aligns across 16 bases. Germline values: CDR1 LNHDA, CDR2 SQIVND (reference sequence). The CDR3 is 17 amino acids. V trimming: 0 bases; J trimming: 8 bases; junction bases outside the gene matches: 4. This CDR3 is CASSIDGTSGRAYEQFF. The DNA of the CDR3 is TGTGCCAGTAGTATAGATGGGACTAGCGGGAGGGCATATGAGCAGTTCTTC.

The J gene is TRBJ2-7, the V gene TRBV24-1; 10 bases line up with TRBD2. V trimming: 4 bases; J trimming: 6 bases; junction bases outside the gene matches: 14. This CDR3 is built from 17 residues. Germline lookup yields CDR1 KGHDR and CDR2 SFDVKD. The CDR3 nucleotides are TGTGCCACCAGTGACCTCGGGATTAGCGGGAGGAGGTCCGAGCAGTACTTC. Protein sequence: CATSDLGISGRRSEQYF.

The chain couples TRBV5-1 to TRBJ2-5, with D perhaps TRBD1 (6 bases). The CDR3 runs to 19 residues. V was cut by 0 bases and J by 2 bases, with 23 bases left in between. Germline assignment: CDR1 SGHRS and CDR2 YFSETQ. Here the CDR3 reads CASSLGFRKGQGQQETQYF. For the CDR3, the DNA is TGCGCCAGCAGCTTGGGATTCCGCAAGGGGCAGGGGCAGCAAGAGACCCAGTACTTC.

The sample holds one count of this clone. CDR3 region: CASSAQGSVLFYEQYF. In DNA form, the CDR3 reads TGTGCCAGTAGTGCACAGGGTTCCGTTCTTTTCTACGAGCAGTACTTC. The chain recombines TRBV19 with TRBJ2-7; a possible D gene is TRBD1 (6 bases). V was clipped by 5 bases and J by 3 bases, with 20 bases between them. This CDR3 spans 16 amino acids. The V gene's germline CDR1 is LNHDA and CDR2 SQIVND (reference sequence). Full variable domain (rest looked up from reference TRBV19 and TRBJ2-7): DGGITQSPKYLFRKEGQNVTLSCEQNLNHDAMYWYRQDPGQGLRLIYYSQIVNDFQKGDIAEGYSVSREKKESFPLTVTSAQKNPTAFYLCASSAQGSVLFYEQYFGPGTRLTVT.

The rearrangement uses TRBV5-6 and TRBJ2-6, with D tentatively TRBD1 or TRBD2 (5 bases each). Trimming removed 0 bases at V and 2 bases at J, with 9 bases between. The CDR3 loop spans 16 amino acids. CDR1 is SGHDT, CDR2 YYEEEE, per germline. The CDR3, as DNA: TGTGCCAGCAGCTTGGTACGGGGCACTGGGGCCAACGTCCTGACTTTC. This sequence encodes CASSLVRGTGANVLTF.

The rearrangement uses TRBV27 and TRBJ2-7; the match to TRBD1 covers 7 bases. This CDR3 contains 18 residues. V lost 0 bases, J lost 2 bases, and 13 bases stayed unmatched. CDR1 is MNHEY, CDR2 SMNVEV, per germline (reference sequence). The CDR3 sequence: CASSLSPQQGLGTYEQYF. In DNA form, the CDR3 reads TGTGCCAGCAGTTTATCGCCACAACAGGGGCTCGGTACCTACGAGCAGTACTTC.

V is TRBV2 and J is TRBJ2-7; D may be TRBD1 or TRBD2 (5 bases each). Trimming took 7 bases from V and 3 from J, leaving 22 bases between them. The CDR3 extends over 16 amino acids. Germline CDR1 is SNHLY and CDR2 is FYNNEI. CDR3 DNA sequence: TGTGCCAGCATAGATAGCTGGGGGACCCACCTCTACGAGCAGTACTTC. Its protein is CASIDSWGTHLYEQYF.

The gene calls are TRBV10-1 and TRBJ2-1; D not resolved. The CDR3 length is 13 residues. CDR1 WNHNN and CDR2 SYGVQD come from the germline V gene (reference sequence). Trimming shortened V by 10 bases and J by 0 bases, and 10 bases separated the two germline ends. The CDR3 sequence is CATLDSSYNEQFF. The CDR3 region has the DNA TGCGCCACCCTGGATAGCTCCTACAATGAGCAGTTCTTC.

The rearrangement links TRBV7-6 to TRBJ2-2; D may be TRBD2 (6 bases). Per the germline V gene, CDR1 is SGHVS and CDR2 is FNYEAQ. Trimming pared 4 bases from V and 5 bases from J, leaving 20 bases between. This CDR3 comprises 17 residues. The CDR3 region has the DNA TGTGCCAGCAGCTCACCCCCGACTAGAGGAGGGACCGGGGAGCTGTTTTTT. Its protein is CASSSPPTRGGTGELFF.